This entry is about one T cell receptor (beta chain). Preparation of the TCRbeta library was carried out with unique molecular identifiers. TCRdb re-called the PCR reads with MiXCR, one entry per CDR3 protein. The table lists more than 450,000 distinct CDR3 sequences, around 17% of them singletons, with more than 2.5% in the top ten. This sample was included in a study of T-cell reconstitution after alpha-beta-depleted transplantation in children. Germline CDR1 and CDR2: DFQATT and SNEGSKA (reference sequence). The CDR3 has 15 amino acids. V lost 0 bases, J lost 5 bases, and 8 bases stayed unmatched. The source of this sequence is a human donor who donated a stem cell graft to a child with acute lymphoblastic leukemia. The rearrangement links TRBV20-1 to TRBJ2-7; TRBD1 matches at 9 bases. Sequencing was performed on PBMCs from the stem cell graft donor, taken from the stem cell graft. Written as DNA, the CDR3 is TGCAGTGCTAGAGATCCGGGACAGGGAGCGCACGAGCAGTACTTC. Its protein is CSARDPGQGAHEQYF.